What follows are 22 T cell receptor beta chains derived from one specimen sequenced in a study of T cells in Graves' hyperthyroidism and ophthalmopathy. Amplification targeted TCR beta CDR3 regions from RNA transcripts. A first-round RT-PCR of the TCR CDR3 used the HTBI primer set. TCRdb independently ran MiXCR on the multiplex PCR reads; one entry per CDR3 protein. Of a few hundred thousand distinct CDR3 sequences in the sample, roughly an eighth were seen once. Sequenced: blood. These receptors originate from a woman under 30 with Graves' hyperthyroidism.

There are many counts of this clonotype. The chain couples TRBV28 to TRBJ2-1; D is undetermined. The CDR3 consists of 15 residues. CDR1 and CDR2 from the germline V gene are MDHEN and SYDVKM. V was trimmed by 6 bases and J by 0 bases, leaving 12 bases between them. CDR3 residues: CASSLSLLSYNEQFF. The CDR3 DNA reads TGTGCCAGCAGCCTCAGTCTGCTCTCCTACAATGAGCAGTTCTTC.

This clonotype showed up many times. J is TRBJ1-2 and V is TRBV2, with D perhaps matching TRBD1 (6 bases). V was clipped by 2 bases and J by 2 bases, with 9 bases between them. Germline CDR1 and CDR2: SNHLY and FYNNEI. The CDR3 is 14 amino acids. In DNA form, the CDR3 reads TGTGCCAGCAGTGAAAACAGGGCCAACTATGGCTACACCTTC. It codes for CASSENRANYGYTF. Together with reference TRBV2 and TRBJ1-2, the CDR3 gives the full variable domain: EPEVTQTPSHQVTQMGQEVILRCVPISNHLYFYWYRQILGQKVEFLVSFYNNEISEKSEIFDDQFSVERPDGSNFTLKIRSTKLEDSAMYFCASSENRANYGYTFGSGTRLTVV.

This clonotype was recorded many times. The V call is TRBV20-1, the J call TRBJ2-7; D is possibly TRBD1 or TRBD2 (5 bases each). This CDR3 is 12 amino acids long. CDR1 is DFQATT, CDR2 SNEGSKA, per germline (reference sequence). Trimming shortened V by 6 bases and J by 1 base, and 10 bases separated the two germline ends. The CDR3 region is CSAGDGSYEQYF. In nucleotides, the CDR3 is TGCAGTGCCGGGGACGGATCCTACGAGCAGTACTTC.

This clonotype occurred many times. V and J are TRBV18 and TRBJ2-7; TRBD2 agrees at 8 bases. The CDR3 totals 14 residues. V lost 8 bases, J lost 0 bases, and 6 bases stayed unmatched. Germline CDR1 KGHSH, CDR2 LQKENI. The CDR3 region has the DNA TGTGCCAGCAGTCCCGGGACTAGCTCCTACGAGCAGTACTTC. It encodes CASSPGTSSYEQYF.

This clonotype was counted many times. The chain has TRBV30 and TRBJ1-5; no definite D call. Germline V gene lookup returns CDR1 GTSNPN and CDR2 SVGIG (reference sequence). Trimming took off 0 bases at V and 2 bases at J, with 14 bases between the two ends. The length of the CDR3 is 16 residues. CDR3 sequence: CAWSVKVASGNQPQHF. Written as DNA, the CDR3 is TGTGCCTGGAGTGTAAAGGTGGCCAGTGGCAATCAGCCCCAGCATTTT.

This clonotype was detected a few times. One end of the junction fails to match germline, which may point to a read error. The rearrangement uses TRBV4-1 and TRBJ2-7, with TRBD1 as a possible D gene (6 bases). This CDR3 is 16 amino acids long. The germline V gene has CDR1 MGHRA and CDR2 YSYEKL. The CDR3 protein is CASSQGLAGVSHEQYF. CDR3 DNA sequence: TGCGCCAGCAGCCAAGGGCTGGCAGGGGTCTCCCACGAGCAGTACTTC.

This clonotype was detected ten times or more. V usage is TRBV28 and J usage is TRBJ1-1; TRBD1 might be the D (5 bases). The CDR3 runs to 14 residues. Looked up from germline, CDR1 is MDHEN and CDR2 is SYDVKM. V lost 6 bases and J 1 base, leaving 12 bases between the germline ends. The CDR3, as DNA: TGTGCCAGCAGCCTAGGACACAGGAACACTGAAGCTTTCTTT. This encodes CASSLGHRNTEAFF.

The chain employs TRBV5-1 and TRBJ2-3; D gene uncertain. V lost 0 bases and J 6 bases, leaving 11 bases between the germline ends. Germline V gene sequence: CDR1 SGHRS, CDR2 YFSETQ. This CDR3 is built from 14 residues. The CDR3 protein is CASSLDTLRDTQYF. The CDR3 nucleotides read TGCGCCAGCAGCTTGGACACTCTGAGGGATACGCAGTATTTT.

This clonotype was recorded many times. J is TRBJ1-2 and V is TRBV28; TRBD1 is a possible D gene (5 bases). In germline, CDR1 is MDHEN, CDR2 SYDVKM. There are 13 residues in the CDR3. V was cut by 6 bases and J by 6 bases, with 14 bases left in between. The CDR3 DNA reads TGTGCCAGCAGCCTAGGGACGACAAATGGCTACACCTTC. It encodes CASSLGTTNGYTF.

This clonotype was detected ten times or more. The gene calls are TRBV12-3 or TRBV12-4 and TRBJ1-1; possible D gene TRBD1, 6 bases. CDR3 length equals 14 residues. V dropped 6 bases and J dropped 1 base, with 12 bases sitting between them. CDR3 amino acids: CASSYGGQNTEAFF. The CDR3 DNA is TGTGCCAGCAGCTACGGGGGGCAGAACACTGAAGCTTTCTTT.

This clonotype was observed many times. This chain connects TRBV19 to TRBJ2-1, with TRBD2 matching 8 bases. V shed 1 base, J shed 4 bases, and the junction held 3 bases outside the gene matches. Germline assignment: CDR1 LNHDA and CDR2 SQIVND (reference sequence). The CDR3 extends over 15 amino acids. CDR3 protein: CASSIGAGDYNEQFF. CDR3 sequence (DNA): TGTGCCAGTAGTATAGGAGCGGGAGATTACAATGAGCAGTTCTTC.

CDR3 in amino acids: CASSEEGPTHSPLHF. The CDR3, as DNA: TGTGCCAGCAGTGAAGAGGGGCCCACACATTCACCCCTCCACTTT. The genes are TRBV25-1 and TRBJ1-6, with D possibly being TRBD1 (5 bases). Germline V gene lookup returns CDR1 MGHDK and CDR2 SYGVNS. The V gene lost 2 bases and the J gene lost 8 bases, with 13 bases spanning the gap. The CDR3 runs 15 residues.

This clonotype was seen only a few times. In DNA, the CDR3 is TGTGCCAGTAGTATTGAAGGGCATAGCAATCAGCCCCAGCATTTT. This encodes CASSIEGHSNQPQHF. The chain carries TRBV19 and TRBJ1-5; D gene ambiguous. Germline-derived CDR1 and CDR2 are LNHDA and SQIVND (reference sequence). V was cut by 3 bases and J by 0 bases, with 9 bases left in between. The CDR3 consists of 15 residues.

This clonotype was picked up many times. The chain combines TRBV29-1 with TRBJ2-7; D may correspond to TRBD1 or TRBD2 (5 bases each). The V end lost 4 bases, the J end lost 4 bases, and 14 bases lay between the germline ends. This CDR3 comprises 13 residues. Germline loops: CDR1 SQVTM, CDR2 ANQGSEA. The DNA of the CDR3 is TGCAGCGTTGCAGGAGAGGGGCCGTACGAGCAGTACTTC. Its translation is CSVAGEGPYEQYF.

The chain carries TRBV9 and TRBJ2-7; TRBD1 agrees at 9 bases. CDR1 and CDR2 from the germline V gene are SGDLS and YYNGEE. This CDR3 has 14 amino acids. V dropped 3 bases and J dropped 3; count of bases not matched to a gene: 4. The CDR3 region has the DNA TGTGCCAGCAGCGCAGCGACAGGGGGCTACGAGCAGTACTTC. Translated: CASSAATGGYEQYF.

This clonotype has at least ten counts. This rearrangement joins TRBV20-1 to TRBJ1-1; D uncertain. The CDR3 is made up of 15 amino acids. The V end was cut by 0 bases, the J end by 5 bases, with 16 bases between. Germline loops: CDR1 DFQATT, CDR2 SNEGSKA (reference sequence). CDR3 residues: CSARDRVRGTTEAFF. The CDR3 DNA sequence: TGCAGTGCTAGAGATCGCGTAAGAGGAACGACTGAAGCTTTCTTT.

The genes are TRBV28 and TRBJ2-7; 7 bases match TRBD2. The V gene end was trimmed by 10 bases and the J gene end by 4 bases; junction bases not matched to a gene: 16. The CDR3 loop spans 15 amino acids. Germline V lookup: CDR1 MDHEN, CDR2 SYDVKM. For the CDR3, the DNA is TGTGCCACCCGGGCCGAAGCGGGAAACGTATACGAGCAGTACTTC. Translated: CATRAEAGNVYEQYF. Full variable domain (rest looked up from reference TRBV28 and TRBJ2-7): DVKVTQSSRYLVKRTGEKVFLECVQDMDHENMFWYRQDPGLGLRLIYFSYDVKMKEKGDIPEGYSVSREKKERFSLILESASTNQTSMYLCATRAEAGNVYEQYFGPGTRLTVT.

The table lists this clonotype with many counts. The chain employs TRBV6-1 and TRBJ2-3; 14 nucleotides align to TRBD2. The V segment lost 5 bases and the J segment 1 base; nucleotides outside the gene matches: 11. This CDR3 has 19 amino acids. The germline V gene has CDR1 MNHNS and CDR2 SASEGT. The CDR3: CASSFGGLAGAGGTDTQYF. The CDR3 coding sequence is TGTGCCAGCAGTTTTGGGGGACTAGCGGGAGCTGGCGGCACAGATACGCAGTATTTT.

In this sample, this clonotype turned up many times. This chain uses TRBV28 with TRBJ2-7; TRBD2 aligns across 9 bases. Trimming took 8 bases from V and 2 from J; bases not matched to a gene: 10. This CDR3 contains 15 residues. Germline V gene data show CDR1 as MDHEN and CDR2 as SYDVKM. This CDR3 reads CASGATGTSTYEQYF. The DNA for the CDR3 is TGTGCCAGCGGGGCGACCGGGACTAGCACCTACGAGCAGTACTTC.

This clonotype was counted at least ten times. V gene TRBV18 combines with J gene TRBJ1-3, with TRBD1 identical over 7 bases. Germline CDR1 is KGHSH and CDR2 is LQKENI. V was pared by 4 bases and J by 1 base, with 4 bases of the junction left unmatched. The CDR3 runs 15 residues. CDR3 sequence (DNA): TGTGCCAGCTCACGGCAGGGGGAGTCTGGAAACACCATATATTTT. It translates to CASSRQGESGNTIYF.

This clonotype was detected ten times or more. The chain combines TRBV20-1 with TRBJ2-3; 8 bases align to TRBD2. The V and J ends lost 7 bases and 3 bases, in that order; junction bases with no gene match: 18. Germline V CDR1 and CDR2: DFQATT, SNEGSKA (reference sequence). This CDR3 region has 17 residues. CDR3 in amino acids: CSVIRGGGSSLTDTQYF. The CDR3 region has the DNA TGCAGTGTTATCCGGGGGGGCGGGAGTAGTCTGACAGATACGCAGTATTTT.

This clonotype came up many times. The gene calls are TRBV10-3 and TRBJ2-1, with 8 bases that match TRBD2. From germline, CDR1 is ENHRY and CDR2 SYGVKD. V shed 0 bases, J shed 7 bases, and the junction held 5 bases outside the gene matches. The CDR3 extends over 15 amino acids. In DNA form, the CDR3 reads TGTGCCATCAGTGAGTCGGGACTAGTAGTAAATGAGCAGTTCTTC. Protein product: CAISESGLVVNEQFF.